The entry below gives a single TCR beta chain sequence along with its context. Its antigen is unidentified. Stem cell-like memory, regulatory, central memory and naive CD4+ cells were sorted via CD45RO/CCR7/CD25/CD127/CD95/CD27. This sample was included in a study of beta chain features in type 1 diabetes. Study-level findings and limits: Shortening that was moderate but significant affected the TCRB CDR3s of Type 1 diabetes patients in all four CD4+ subsets.

Expressed TCRB transcripts were sequenced after all isolated RNA was converted to cDNA. Using immunoSEQ multiplex PCR, the repertoire was profiled, and TCRdb retains in-frame clones only, with some absent. The table shows around 180,000 clones, with over 6% occurring only once. Germline V gene data show CDR1 as SEHNR and CDR2 as FQNEAQ (reference sequence). CDR3 length: 13 amino acids. V gave up 7 bases and J gave up 5 bases; unmatched junction bases: 5. The sequence derives from a man in his late teens or twenties with type 1 diabetes. The chain uses TRBV7-9 and TRBJ1-5, with 7 bases lining up with TRBD1. Sequenced material: central memory CD4+ T cells from blood. The CDR3 DNA sequence: TGTGCCAGCACCGAGGGGGCTGATCAGCCCCAGCATTTT. The encoded protein is CASTEGADQPQHF.